A single sample gave rise to the 24 T cell receptor beta chains below, sequenced in a study of blood T cells in healthy people across ages. Using a J-beta primer mix together with a sample-barcoded 5' primer, a second PCR was run for roughly 7 to 11 cycles. Each CDR3 protein is one row after TCRdb ran MiXCR on the 5' RACE reads. In the table there are 1.5 million or so distinct CDR3 sequences, roughly 45% of which are singletons. The specimen was blood. These receptor sequences come from a woman under 30 in good health.

V is TRBV20-1 and J is TRBJ1-1; D gene uncertain. Germline-derived CDR1 and CDR2 are DFQATT and SNEGSKA (reference sequence). The CDR3 spans 13 residues. The V end was cut by 6 bases, the J end by 0 bases, with 11 bases between. As DNA, the CDR3 is TGCAGTGCCCCGAGGTCCATGAACACTGAAGCTTTCTTT. Encoded protein: CSAPRSMNTEAFF.

This chain joins TRBV6-5 and TRBJ1-6; 9 bases agree with TRBD1. J gave up 7 bases and V 2 bases, and 12 bases lay outside the gene matches. The germline CDR1 and CDR2 sequences are MNHEY and SVGAGI. The CDR3 runs 18 residues. In DNA, the CDR3 is TGTGCCAGCAGTTACAGGAGGGACAGGGCGAAGGCCAATTCACCCCTCCACTTT. This sequence encodes CASSYRRDRAKANSPLHF.

This clonotype showed up just a few times. This chain connects TRBV29-1 to TRBJ1-1; TRBD1 is a possible D gene (5 bases). The CDR3 loop spans 11 amino acids. Germline V CDR1 and CDR2: SQVTM, ANQGSEA. V was clipped by 6 bases and J by 4 bases, with 9 bases between them. CDR3 sequence (DNA): TGCAGCGTGGGGGTGGCCACTGAAGCTTTCTTT. As protein: CSVGVATEAFF.

The chain joins TRBV20-1 to TRBJ2-3; TRBD2 aligns across 7 bases. CDR3 size: 15 residues. Germline CDR1 reads DFQATT; CDR2 reads SNEGSKA (reference sequence). V was clipped by 1 base and J by 6 bases; unmatched bases: 10. DNA of the CDR3: TGCAGTGCTAGAGTTAGTCTAGCGGTTCGGGATACGCAGTATTTT. It is translated as CSARVSLAVRDTQYF.

In its sample, this clonotype was seen a few times. The chain joins TRBV12-5 to TRBJ2-3; 7 nucleotides agree with TRBD1. Germline-derived CDR1 and CDR2 are LGHNT and FRNRAP. This CDR3 has 14 residues. The V and J ends lost 5 bases and 1 base, in that order; junction bases with no gene match: 3. The CDR3 is CASGPGQGTDTQYF. The CDR3 DNA sequence: TGTGCTAGTGGTCCCGGACAGGGCACAGATACGCAGTATTTT. Full variable domain (outside the CDR3, taken from reference TRBV12-5 and TRBJ2-3): DARVTQTPRHKVTEMGQEVTMRCQPILGHNTVFWYRQTMMQGLELLAYFRNRAPLDDSGMPKDRFSAEMPDATLATLKIQPSEPRDSAVYFCASGPGQGTDTQYFGPGTRLTVL.

This clonotype was detected only a few times. V usage is TRBV6-1 and J usage is TRBJ2-7; perhaps D is TRBD1 or TRBD2 (5 bases each). Germline CDR1 reads MNHNS; CDR2 reads SASEGT. The V end lost 2 bases, the J end lost 3 bases, and 23 bases lay between the germline ends. The CDR3 is 18 amino acids. CDR3 sequence reads: CASSEFITVGTAIYEQYF. CDR3 nucleotide sequence: TGTGCCAGCAGTGAATTCATTACGGTGGGGACGGCGATCTACGAGCAGTACTTC.

Here the CDR3 reads CASSVTSQSSYEQYF. The CDR3 DNA follows: TGTGCCAGCAGCGTCACTAGCCAAAGCTCCTACGAGCAGTACTTC. V is TRBV9 and J is TRBJ2-7, with D tentatively TRBD2 (6 bases). This CDR3 is 15 amino acids long. The germline gives CDR1 SGDLS, CDR2 YYNGEE. V lost 2 bases and J 0 bases, leaving 12 bases between the germline ends. The full variable domain, its missing parts supplied by reference TRBV9 and TRBJ2-7, is DSGVTQTPKHLITATGQRVTLRCSPRSGDLSVYWYQQSLDQGLQFLIQYYNGEERAKGNILERFSAQQFPDLHSELNLSSLELGDSALYFCASSVTSQSSYEQYFGPGTRLTVT.

The chain carries TRBV21-1 and TRBJ2-7; TRBD1 reflects the table's D call only, with no check against the DNA. TRBV21-1 represents a pseudogene. This CDR3 has 18 amino acids. The CDR3 coding sequence is TGTGCCAGCAGCAAAGCCCGGAACCACGGGACAGGCCCCTACGAGCAGTACTTC. Protein: CASSKARNHGTGPYEQYF.

The chain joins TRBV12-3 or TRBV12-4 to TRBJ2-3; possibly TRBD2 for D (6 bases). The CDR3 is 14 amino acids. The germline V and J ends were trimmed by 3 bases and 5 bases, with 12 bases remaining between them. CDR3 nucleotide sequence: TGTGCCAGCAGTTTCCAGACGGGGGAAGATACGCAGTATTTT. The encoded protein is CASSFQTGEDTQYF.

The V call is TRBV20-1, the J call TRBJ2-1; D possibly matches TRBD1 or TRBD2 (5 bases each). Trimming removed 0 bases at V and 9 bases at J, with 21 bases between. Looked up from germline, CDR1 is DFQATT and CDR2 is SNEGSKA (reference sequence). CDR3 length: 16 amino acids. The CDR3 nucleotides are TGCAGTGCTAGAGATCCCCCGGGACGGACCCTAATTGAGCAGTTCTTC. This codes for CSARDPPGRTLIEQFF.

The genes are TRBV20-1 and TRBJ2-5; no clear D gene. V lost 6 bases, J lost 2 bases, and 13 bases lay in between. CDR1 and CDR2 (germline): DFQATT, SNEGSKA (reference sequence). This CDR3 has 13 residues. CDR3 region: CSAPGYGQETQYF. The CDR3 DNA reads as TGCAGTGCCCCGGGTTATGGGCAAGAGACCCAGTACTTC.

V and J are TRBV3-1 and TRBJ1-1; tentative D call: TRBD1 (5 bases). CDR3 length: 15 amino acids. The V end lost 4 bases, the J end lost 3 bases, and 15 bases lay between the germline ends. Germline V gives CDR1 LGHDT, CDR2 YNNKEL (reference sequence). The CDR3 DNA reads as TGTGCCAGCAGCCCCACGGCCCTGGGGGACACTGAAGCTTTCTTT. This gives the protein CASSPTALGDTEAFF.

This clonotype has a handful of counts. The rearrangement uses TRBV6-5 and TRBJ1-1, with a tentative D call TRBD1 (6 bases). The germline gives CDR1 MNHEY, CDR2 SVGAGI. V lost 5 bases to trimming and J lost 3 bases, with 16 bases between them. This CDR3 has 15 residues. The CDR3 reads CASSLIQGPDTEAFF. The CDR3 region has the DNA TGTGCCAGCAGTCTAATACAGGGTCCGGACACTGAAGCTTTCTTT.

The chain joins TRBV20-1 to TRBJ1-2, with 10 positions matching TRBD1. The V and J ends lost 3 bases and 8 bases, in that order; junction bases with no gene match: 6. CDR3 length: 13 amino acids. Per germline, CDR1 DFQATT and CDR2 SNEGSKA (reference sequence). The CDR3 DNA follows: TGCAGTGCTAGTGGACAGGGGGAGGTGGGCTACACCTTC. Its protein is CSASGQGEVGYTF.

The chain combines TRBV29-1 with TRBJ1-2, with 9 bases aligning to TRBD1. The V segment lost 3 bases and the J segment 7 bases; nucleotides outside the gene matches: 9. This CDR3 comprises 14 residues. Germline-derived CDR1 and CDR2 are SQVTM and ANQGSEA. CDR3 bases: TGCAGCGTTGAGGGAGGACAGGGGAGTGGTGGCTACACCTTC. Its protein is CSVEGGQGSGGYTF. Full variable domain (remainder filled in from reference TRBV29-1 and TRBJ1-2): SAVISQKPSRDICQRGTSLTIQCQVDSQVTMMFWYRQQPGQSLTLIATANQGSEATYESGFVIDKFPISRPNLTFSTLTVSNMSPEDSSIYLCSVEGGQGSGGYTFGSGTRLTVV.

Points on this clonotype: One end of the junction varies from germline; a read error may be responsible. The chain employs TRBV18 and TRBJ2-4, with D uncertain. CDR3 size: 15 residues. From germline, CDR1 is KGHSH and CDR2 LQKENI. CDR3 region: CASPPPTLAKNIQYF. In DNA form, the CDR3 reads TGTGCCAGCCCACCACCGACACTAGCCAAAAACATTCAGTACTTC.

As DNA, the CDR3 is TGCAGTGCCACCTTGGATGACTACACCTTC. It codes for CSATLDDYTF. This chain uses TRBV20-1 with TRBJ1-2; the D is unclear. This CDR3 is built from 10 residues. With 6 bases removed from V and 10 bases from J, the gap between germline ends came to 12 bases. Per germline, CDR1 DFQATT and CDR2 SNEGSKA (reference sequence).

The chain combines TRBV20-1 with TRBJ2-7; D unclear. The CDR3 length is 12 residues. V dropped 3 bases and J dropped 2 bases, with 8 bases sitting between them. Germline V lookup: CDR1 DFQATT, CDR2 SNEGSKA (reference sequence). CDR3 DNA sequence: TGCAGTGCTAGGATGCAGACCTACGAGCAGTACTTC. It codes for CSARMQTYEQYF.

The chain links TRBV7-9 to TRBJ2-1; D not resolved. The germline V gene has CDR1 SEHNR and CDR2 FQNEAQ (reference sequence). Deletions cut 1 base from V and 3 bases from J, with 13 bases between. The CDR3 runs 16 residues. The CDR3 loop reads CASSLVWLPDYNEQFF. The CDR3 DNA is TGTGCCAGCAGCTTAGTCTGGCTACCGGACTACAATGAGCAGTTCTTC.

CDR3 nucleotide sequence: TGTGCCATCGGGACTAGCGGGGGGGCGTACACCGGGGAGCTGTTTTTT. Its translation is CAIGTSGGAYTGELFF. V gene TRBV28 combines with J gene TRBJ2-2; 16 bases agree with TRBD2. Unmatched junction bases numbered 5, after V lost 10 bases and J lost 3 bases. Germline V gives CDR1 MDHEN, CDR2 SYDVKM. CDR3 length: 16 amino acids.

This clonotype was seen at least ten times. V is TRBV10-2 and J is TRBJ2-5; 8 bases fit TRBD1. V lost 8 bases to trimming and J lost 2 bases; unmatched junction nucleotides: 10. This CDR3 has 15 amino acids. The germline V gene has CDR1 WSHSY and CDR2 SAAADI. CDR3 region: CASGSGTGPQETQYF. CDR3 bases: TGCGCCAGCGGATCCGGGACAGGCCCACAAGAGACCCAGTACTTC.

This clonotype came up a few times. The V gene is TRBV4-2, the J gene TRBJ2-7, with 7 bases aligning to TRBD1. Germline values: CDR1 LGHNA, CDR2 YNFKEQ. Trimming removed 3 bases from V and 0 bases from J; junction bases left unmatched: 8. CDR3 length: 16 amino acids. CDR3 in DNA: TGTGCCAGCAGCCAGGATCAACAGGGGCACTCCTACGAGCAGTACTTC. It specifies CASSQDQQGHSYEQYF.

This chain uses TRBV20-1 with TRBJ2-1; possibly TRBD1 for D (7 bases). The CDR3 is 13 residues long. Germline V gives CDR1 DFQATT, CDR2 SNEGSKA (reference sequence). V gave up 7 bases and J gave up 7 bases, with 17 bases separating them. CDR3 amino acids: CSGGQGGENEQFF. The CDR3 region has the DNA TGCAGTGGTGGGCAGGGGGGAGAAAATGAGCAGTTCTTC.

This chain uses TRBV20-1 with TRBJ2-3; 13 bases align to TRBD2. Unmatched junction bases numbered 3, after V lost 2 bases and J lost 1 base. The germline CDR1 and CDR2 sequences are DFQATT and SNEGSKA (reference sequence). The length of the CDR3 is 16 residues. CDR3 sequence (DNA): TGCAGTGCTAGAAGGACTAGCGGGGGACGCACAGATACGCAGTATTTT. It encodes CSARRTSGGRTDTQYF.